Below are 15 T cell receptor beta chains sequenced from a single sample in a study of circulating CD8 cells and anti-PD-1 response in melanoma. The QIAseq Immune Repertoire TCR panel built the libraries from approximately 16 ng of total RNA. TCRdb reprocessed the reads via MiXCR and lists one record per CDR3 protein. Among some 400 distinct CDR3 sequences, 5.4% were seen once, and the ten largest hold roughly 22%. Sorting of live CD3+CD8+TCRalphabeta+ cells by PD-1 and/or TIGIT gave four subsets. The source material was CD8+ T cells from PBMCs, sampled at baseline or after one month of anti-PD-1 therapy (not recorded which). The receptors were gathered from a human donor with melanoma.

In this sample, this clonotype is large. This chain joins TRBV4-3 and TRBJ2-1; 7 bases are a match to TRBD1. Germline CDR1 reads LGHNA; CDR2 reads YSLEER. CDR3 size: 15 residues. J lost 8 bases, V lost 1 base, and 8 bases had no gene match. The chain's CDR3 is CASSQGFDRDHEQFF. The CDR3, as DNA: TGCGCCAGCAGCCAAGGATTCGACAGGGACCATGAGCAGTTCTTC.

A remark on this clonotype: Here the CDR3 omits its conserved ending phenylalanine or tryptophan, so a read error is the likely source. V is TRBV7-2 and J is TRBJ2-7; unclear D gene. V was trimmed by 6 bases and J by 3 bases, leaving 6 bases between them. Germline CDR1 and CDR2: SGHTA and FQGNSA. CDR3 size: 11 residues. CDR3 residues: CASRSGYEQYY. CDR3 DNA sequence: TGTGCCAGCAGGTCCGGCTACGAGCAGTACTAC.

In its sample, this clonotype is large. V gene TRBV29-1 combines with J gene TRBJ1-1, with D possibly being TRBD1 (5 bases). Trimming stripped 8 bases from V and 4 bases from J, with 17 bases between. CDR3 length equals 13 residues. Looked up from germline, CDR1 is SQVTM and CDR2 is ANQGSEA. The CDR3 coding sequence is TGCAGCAGCCGAGAGGGGATCGGCACTGAAGCTTTCTTT. This codes for CSSREGIGTEAFF.

This clonotype qualifies as large (0.1 to 1%). The J gene is TRBJ2-7, the V gene TRBV28; D might be TRBD1 (6 bases). CDR1 MDHEN and CDR2 SYDVKM come from the germline V gene. The CDR3 has 15 residues. The V end lost 6 bases, the J end lost 5 bases, and 20 bases lay between the germline ends. The CDR3: CASSSVTGKADEQYF. The CDR3 DNA reads TGTGCCAGCAGCTCCGTCACAGGGAAGGCGGACGAGCAGTACTTC.

By sample share, this clonotype is large. This chain connects TRBV4-2 to TRBJ2-7; D not resolved. Germline V CDR1 and CDR2: LGHNA, YNFKEQ. The CDR3 is made up of 13 amino acids. Trimming removed 0 bases at V and 2 bases at J, with 5 bases between. CDR3 nucleotides: TGTGCCAGCAGCCAAGACCCCCCCTACGAGCAGTACTTC. Its translation is CASSQDPPYEQYF.

This clonotype counts as large. The chain couples TRBV29-1 to TRBJ1-1; D call uncertain. CDR1 and CDR2 (germline): SQVTM, ANQGSEA. Trimming removed 1 base at V and 1 base at J, with 4 bases between. The CDR3 spans 12 residues. DNA of the CDR3: TGCAGCGTTGAAGTGGAGAACACTGAAGCTTTCTTT. This sequence encodes CSVEVENTEAFF.

A remark on this clonotype: A much larger clone lies a single base off, so this may be a read error. Here the CDR3 omits its conserved ending phenylalanine or tryptophan, so a read error is the likely source. The V gene is TRBV19, the J gene TRBJ2-1; 10 bases align to TRBD2. The CDR3 contains 15 residues. The V segment lost 6 bases and the J segment 2 bases; nucleotides outside the gene matches: 4. Germline V gene data show CDR1 as LNHDA and CDR2 as SQIVND (reference sequence). DNA of the CDR3: TGTGCCAGTAGAAGAACTAGCGGGGCCTACAATGAGCAGTTCTCC. Translation: CASRRTSGAYNEQFS.

The chain uses TRBV19 and TRBJ1-5, with 7 positions matching TRBD1. CDR1 is LNHDA, CDR2 SQIVND, per germline (reference sequence). The trim removed 10 bases at V and 9 bases at J, leaving 9 bases unmatched. This CDR3 has 12 residues. CDR3 sequence reads: CATATGLLPQHF. The CDR3 nucleotides are TGTGCCACTGCGACAGGGCTATTGCCCCAGCATTTT.

The rearrangement joins TRBV19 to TRBJ2-3; possible D gene TRBD2, 6 bases. The ends were cut back, 7 bases at V and 1 base at J, with 9 bases in the middle. The length of the CDR3 is 13 residues. The V gene's germline CDR1 is LNHDA and CDR2 SQIVND (reference sequence). The CDR3 bases are TGTGCCAGTAACGGGGGTGGCACAGATACGCAGTATTTT. This sequence encodes CASNGGGTDTQYF.

This clonotype is termed large (0.1 to 1%). V and J are TRBV5-1 and TRBJ2-7; D is possibly TRBD1 (5 bases). The CDR3 sequence is 12 residues long. Between the trimmed V and J ends, which lost 1 base and 6 bases, there was a span of 8 bases. Germline CDR1 SGHRS, CDR2 YFSETQ. The CDR3 DNA reads TGCGCCAGCAGCTTGTTGGGGCCCGAGCAGTACTTC. This sequence encodes CASSLLGPEQYF.

By frequency in the sample, this clonotype is hyperexpanded. The chain is built from TRBV11-2 and TRBJ2-7; TRBD1 might be the D (5 bases). Germline CDR1 is SGHAT and CDR2 is FQNNGV. This CDR3 contains 13 residues. Trimming pared 1 base from V and 3 bases from J, leaving 7 bases between. Here the CDR3 reads CASSLGQLYEQYF. In nucleotides, the CDR3 is TGTGCCAGCAGCTTAGGACAGCTCTACGAGCAGTACTTC.

This clonotype is hyperexpanded (1% or more). The chain links TRBV7-3 to TRBJ2-1; 9 positions agree with TRBD1. The CDR3 loop spans 17 amino acids. The V gene end was trimmed by 0 bases and the J gene end by 2 bases; junction bases not matched to a gene: 5. The germline V gene encodes CDR1 SGHTA and CDR2 FQGTGA. The CDR3 nucleotides are TGTGCCAGCAGCTTAACCTTAGGGACAGGGCCCTACAATGAGCAGTTCTTC. It encodes CASSLTLGTGPYNEQFF. The entire variable domain, with the rest obtained from reference TRBV7-3 and TRBJ2-1, is as follows: GAGVSQTPSNKVTEKGKYVELRCDPISGHTALYWYRQSLGQGPEFLIYFQGTGAADDSGLPNDRFFAVRPEGSVSTLKIQRTERGDSAVYLCASSLTLGTGPYNEQFFGPGTRLTVL.

This clonotype is deemed large. The chain is built from TRBV6-1 and TRBJ2-4, with D perhaps matching TRBD1 or TRBD2 (6 bases each). The CDR3 is 16 amino acids. Trimming took 1 base from V and 0 from J, leaving 10 bases between them. Germline V gene sequence: CDR1 MNHNS, CDR2 SASEGT. The CDR3 nucleotides read TGTGCCAGCAGTGAAGACGGGGGCTCAGCCAAAAACATTCAGTACTTC. Amino acid sequence: CASSEDGGSAKNIQYF.

The rearrangement uses TRBV28 and TRBJ2-7, with D possibly being TRBD1 or TRBD2 (5 bases each). Germline CDR1 MDHEN, CDR2 SYDVKM. The CDR3 has 13 amino acids. The germline V and J ends were trimmed by 4 bases and 6 bases, with 13 bases remaining between them. This CDR3 is CASSWTGRSEQYF. As DNA, the CDR3 is TGTGCCAGCAGTTGGACGGGGCGCTCCGAGCAGTACTTC.

This clonotype is large (0.1 to 1%). The chain uses TRBV7-2 and TRBJ1-1; D remains ambiguous. This CDR3 is built from 12 residues. CDR1 and CDR2 (germline): SGHTA, FQGNSA. Trimming pared 3 bases from V and 5 bases from J, leaving 7 bases between. DNA of the CDR3: TGTGCCAGCAGCTTTTGGGCAACTGAAGCTTTCTTT. Amino acid sequence: CASSFWATEAFF.